The clone carrying this TCR beta chain was detected a few times. This record comes from a study of T-cell reconstitution after alpha-beta-depleted transplantation in children. The germline CDR1 and CDR2 sequences are SGHRS and YFSETQ. The CDR3 runs to 13 residues. Trimming took 0 bases from V and 7 from J, leaving 10 bases between them. Preparation of the TCRbeta library involved a method that used unique molecular identifiers. TCRdb re-derived calls from the PCR reads in MiXCR, one entry per CDR3 protein. The repertoire holds 500,000 to 600,000 distinct CDR3 sequences, with 30% to 35% as singletons. The gene calls are TRBV5-1 and TRBJ1-2; D is undetermined. Material: PBMCs from the stem cell graft donor, obtained from the stem cell graft. The sequence derives from a human donor who donated a stem cell graft to a child with aplastic anemia. The CDR3 loop reads CASSLEGETGYTF. The CDR3 nucleotides are TGCGCCAGCAGCTTGGAGGGAGAGACTGGCTACACCTTC.